This TCR beta chain stems from a study of tumor and adjacent non-tumor tissue in lung cancer. Three rounds of nested PCR, following a modified ARM-PCR protocol, produced the TCRbeta library. One entry per CDR3 protein, called by TCRdb with MiXCR from the multiplex PCR reads. The sample has 90,000 to 100,000 distinct CDR3 sequences; around three quarters are singletons. The CDR3 totals 18 residues. Germline CDR1 reads SGHAT; CDR2 reads FQNNGV. With respect to this clonotype: The junction departs from germline at one end; a sequencing error may be responsible.

This sample's RNA came from whole unsorted tissue. The normal lung tissue was taken more than 3 cm from the tumor edge. The sequence was collected from a man between 60 and 75 years old with small cell lung cancer. The chain is built from TRBV11-2 and TRBJ2-1; 8 bases fit TRBD2. Sequenced sample: distant non-tumor lung tissue. CDR3 nucleotide sequence: TGTGCCTGCAGCTTTGGAGTGGCGGGAGGCTACTACTACAATGAGCAGTTCTTC. Translating gives CACSFGVAGGYYYNEQFF.